Presented here are 5 T cell receptor beta chains from one specimen sequenced in a study of spatial heterogeneity in lung cancer. TCRdb independently ran MiXCR on the 5' RACE reads; one entry per CDR3 protein. Among some 54,000 distinct CDR3 sequences listed, roughly 7.4% were seen once. This sample's time point: blood at routine non-recurrence follow-up after resection. Unsorted whole RNA of tumor, nontumor lung or frozen PBMC was sequenced. The sample here was PBMCs, taken at follow-up. These receptors originate from a female donor with early-stage non-small cell lung cancer.

This clonotype was counted a few times. The V and J genes are TRBV4-1 and TRBJ2-3; 7 bases are a match to TRBD2. V shed 1 base and J 0 bases; nucleotides not matched to a gene: 1. CDR1 is MGHRA and CDR2 is YSYEKL in the germline V gene. The CDR3 loop spans 15 amino acids. In nucleotides, the CDR3 is TGCGCCAGCAGCCAAGCTAGCGGAAGCACAGATACGCAGTATTTT. Translating gives CASSQASGSTDTQYF.

This clonotype has ten or more counts. This chain uses TRBV20-1 with TRBJ2-1; 8 positions agree with TRBD2. Germline CDR1 is DFQATT and CDR2 is SNEGSKA (reference sequence). This CDR3 contains 15 residues. V was clipped by 0 bases and J by 4 bases; unmatched bases: 5. CDR3 protein: CSARDVRGAYNEQFF. The CDR3 DNA reads as TGCAGTGCTAGAGATGTGCGGGGGGCGTACAATGAGCAGTTCTTC.

This clonotype occurred many times. The rearrangement links TRBV3-1 to TRBJ2-1, with 10 bases matching TRBD2. Germline CDR1 LGHDT, CDR2 YNNKEL (reference sequence). The trim removed 4 bases at V and 8 bases at J, leaving 23 bases unmatched. The CDR3 sequence is 20 residues long. CDR3 loop: CASSPTRFTRAGGPKDEQFF. The CDR3 DNA is TGTGCCAGCAGCCCAACCCGGTTTACGCGAGCGGGGGGGCCAAAGGATGAGCAGTTCTTC.

This clonotype was seen ten or more times. The chain joins TRBV6-2 or TRBV6-3 to TRBJ2-1; 8 nucleotides agree with TRBD1. Germline CDR1 and CDR2: MNHEY and SVGEGT. Trimming removed 2 bases from V and 6 bases from J; junction bases left unmatched: 9. There are 16 residues in the CDR3. As DNA, the CDR3 is TGTGCCAGCAGTTACCCAGACAGGGGACGGGGCAATGAGCAGTTCTTC. Its translation is CASSYPDRGRGNEQFF.

This clonotype has a count of ten or more. The V call is TRBV28, the J call TRBJ1-2; D unclear. The CDR3 is 15 residues long. Germline V gives CDR1 MDHEN, CDR2 SYDVKM. Between the trimmed V and J ends, which lost 3 bases and 3 bases, there was a span of 14 bases. CDR3 coding DNA: TGTGCCAGCAGTTTCCCGCTGACGGATGACTATGGCTACACCTTC. It specifies CASSFPLTDDYGYTF.